The next 5 T cell receptor beta chains were all read from a single sample in a study of glioma-infiltrating T cells after dendritic cell vaccination. Assay used: immunoSEQ multiplex PCR; TCRdb lists only in-frame clones, some missing. This table has 85,000 to 100,000 clones, more than 70% appearing once. Stated time point: after dendritic cell vaccination, including at tumor progression/relapse. The sequenced sample was blood, obtained after dendritic cell vaccination. Receptors were obtained from a human donor with glioblastoma.

This chain links TRBV28 with TRBJ2-3; 9 bases fit TRBD2. Germline-derived CDR1 and CDR2 are MDHEN and SYDVKM. The CDR3 loop spans 15 amino acids. V was clipped by 4 bases and J by 1 base; unmatched bases: 3. The CDR3 here is CASSSGGRGTDTQYF. CDR3 coding DNA: TGTGCCAGCAGTTCTGGCGGGAGGGGCACAGATACGCAGTATTTT.

J is TRBJ2-7 and V is TRBV6-1, with D unresolved. Germline assignment: CDR1 MNHNS and CDR2 SASEGT. V lost 6 bases and J lost 2, with 11 bases in between. The CDR3 length is 13 residues. The CDR3: CASSVEKTYEQYF. CDR3 bases: TGTGCCAGCAGCGTCGAGAAAACCTACGAGCAGTACTTC.

The J gene is TRBJ1-5, the V gene TRBV19; TRBD1 matches at 8 bases. The CDR3 extends over 15 amino acids. CDR1 and CDR2 (germline): LNHDA, SQIVND (reference sequence). J was trimmed by 6 bases and V by 6 bases; bases with no gene match: 10. The CDR3 here is CASSRGPSVSQPQHF. The CDR3 DNA reads TGTGCCAGTAGCAGGGGGCCGTCTGTTTCTCAGCCCCAGCATTTT.

V and J are TRBV18 and TRBJ1-2; 8 nucleotides match TRBD1. The CDR3 is 14 amino acids. The ends lost 3 bases at V and 4 bases at J; junction bases unmatched: 4. The germline CDR1 and CDR2 sequences are KGHSH and LQKENI. In DNA form, the CDR3 reads TGTGCCAGCTCACCCGGGACAGGAAGCTATGGCTACACCTTC. Its protein is CASSPGTGSYGYTF.

This clone was detected a few times. V usage is TRBV11-2 and J usage is TRBJ2-3, with a possible D match to TRBD1 (6 bases). The CDR3 sequence is 14 residues long. Germline values: CDR1 SGHAT, CDR2 FQNNGV. The V end lost 3 bases, the J end lost 0 bases, and 7 bases lay between the germline ends. CDR3 in amino acids: CASSLGTSTDTQYF. The CDR3 region has the DNA TGTGCCAGCAGCTTGGGGACAAGCACAGATACGCAGTATTTT.